The rows below give T cell receptor beta chains drawn from one sample of a study of cytomegalovirus exposure and HLA in healthy donors. Measured with immunoSEQ multiplex PCR; TCRdb has only the in-frame clones, and not every one. Of roughly 240,000 clones detected, 82% appear once; the ten largest clones hold 5% to 6.5%. Material for sequencing was PBMCs. The origin of the receptors is a woman aged 35 to 49 in good health and CMV-seropositive. Each CDR3 is given with its conserved first and last residue. A D gene is named only where the DNA matches it firmly. A row's size may be missing; if present it is once, few, many or a size class.

d_gene	abundance	j_gene	len	v_gene	CDR3nt	CDR3aa
NA	NA	TRBJ2-5	13	TRBV11-3	TGTGCCAGCAGCTTAGGAAGCTGGGAGACCCAGTACTTC	CASSLGSWETQYF
NA	NA	TRBJ2-7	14	TRBV5-6	TGTGCCAGCAGCTACGCGGGCCTCTCCTACGAGCAGTACTTC	CASSYAGLSYEQYF
TRBD1	NA	TRBJ1-2	15	TRBV5-1	TGCGCCAGCAGCTTGTCAAACAGGGGGAACTATGGCTACACCTTC	CASSLSNRGNYGYTF
TRBD1	NA	TRBJ1-6	14	TRBV30	TGTGCCTGGAATGGGGACAGGGTTAATTCACCCCTCCACTTT	CAWNGDRVNSPLHF
NA	once	TRBJ2-5	13	TRBV7-7	TGTGCCAGCAGCTTAAACACGCAAGAGACCCAGTACTTC	CASSLNTQETQYF
TRBD2	NA	TRBJ2-7	21	TRBV12-5	TGTGCTAGTGGTTTGGCCCGCCCCGGCAGCGGGAGTTTAGGCGCCAACTACGAGCAGTACTTC	CASGLARPGSGSLGANYEQYF
NA	NA	TRBJ2-7	11	TRBV7-2	TGTGCCAGCAGCTTATTACTCGAGCAGTACTTC	CASSLLLEQYF
NA	NA	TRBJ2-2	11	TRBV6-5	TGTGCCAGCAGTATGACTGGGGAGCTGTTTTTT	CASSMTGELFF
TRBD2	few	TRBJ2-1	23	TRBV9	TGTGCCAGCAGCGTAGCTACCTACACCCGTTCAACTAGCGGGGGGGCAAGGAACAATGAGCAGTTCTTC	CASSVATYTRSTSGGARNNEQFF
NA	NA	TRBJ1-5	15	TRBV18	TGTGCCAGCTCACCGTCGGCAGGGGGCAATCAGCCCCAGCATTTT	CASSPSAGGNQPQHF
NA	NA	TRBJ2-5	14	TRBV2	TGTGCCAGCAGTGGGCTGGTCGTCCAAGAGACCCAGTACTTC	CASSGLVVQETQYF
NA	once	TRBJ1-5	16	TRBV4-1	TGCGCCAGCAGCCAAGCCCCTGCAGGGCAGAATCAGCCCCAGCATTTT	CASSQAPAGQNQPQHF
TRBD2	once	TRBJ2-1	16	TRBV27	TGTGCCAGCAGTTTAAGGGTAGCGGGAGGTAGGGATGAGCAGTTCTTC	CASSLRVAGGRDEQFF
TRBD1	NA	TRBJ2-2	15	TRBV5-1	TGCGCCAGCAGCTTGGTAGGGGGCAACACCGGGGAGCTGTTTTTT	CASSLVGGNTGELFF
TRBD2	NA	TRBJ2-1	17	TRBV7-2	TGTGCCAGCAGCTTAGCTGGGACTAGCGGGGGGAGGAATGAGCAGTTCTTC	CASSLAGTSGGRNEQFF
NA	NA	TRBJ2-2	16	TRBV4-2	TGTGCCAGCAGCCAAGATAGGACAGCGAACACCGGGGAGCTGTTTTTT	CASSQDRTANTGELFF
NA	few	TRBJ2-3	17	TRBV21-1	TGTGCCAGCAGCAGAGGGGTTACGACAGGGCCCACAGATACGCAGTATTTT	CASSRGVTTGPTDTQYF
NA	NA	TRBJ1-6	17	TRBV9	TGTGCCAGCAGCCTTGGCCTTCGGAGCTCCTATAATTCCCCCCTCCACTTT	CASSLGLRSSYNSPLHF
NA	NA	TRBJ1-3	16	TRBV5-4	TGTGCCAGCAGCCCGGATCGCGGGGGGCGAGGAAACACCATATATTTT	CASSPDRGGRGNTIYF
TRBD1	NA	TRBJ1-6	15	TRBV7-6	TGTGCCAGCAGCAGGGAAGACAGGGTGGGCGCACCCCTCCACTTT	CASSREDRVGAPLHF
TRBD1	NA	TRBJ1-1	16	TRBV7-9	TGTGCCAGCAGCCAAACCAGGACAGGAACGAACACTGAAGCTTTCTTT	CASSQTRTGTNTEAFF
TRBD1	once	TRBJ2-1	16	TRBV5-1	TGCGCCAGCAGCTTAGGGGGAACAGGGGCCTACAATGAGCAGTTCTTC	CASSLGGTGAYNEQFF
TRBD1	NA	TRBJ1-2	14	TRBV27	TGTGCCACACTACAGGGGGCACCTAACTATGGCTACACCTTC	CATLQGAPNYGYTF
TRBD2	NA	TRBJ2-7	21	TRBV23-1	TGCGCCAGCAGTCAGTCCTTAGAACAGGGGGGACTAGCGGGGTTTCCTTACGAGCAGTACTTC	CASSQSLEQGGLAGFPYEQYF
TRBD1	NA	TRBJ1-2	15	TRBV5-1	TGCGCCAGCAGCTCGGGGACAGGGGGCCGGTATGGCTACACCTTC	CASSSGTGGRYGYTF
TRBD2	NA	TRBJ2-7	15	TRBV14	TGTGCCAGCAGGCGGACCGGGACTAGCTTCCACGAGCAGTACTTC	CASRRTGTSFHEQYF
NA	NA	TRBJ1-1	13	TRBV6-6	TGTGCCAGCAGTCAGCGGGACCGCCTTGGAGCTTTCTTT	CASSQRDRLGAFF
NA	NA	TRBJ1-2	13	TRBV18	TGTGCCAGCTCACCGCACAGGGATTATGGCTACACCTTC	CASSPHRDYGYTF
TRBD2	NA	TRBJ2-1	16	TRBV5-5	TGTGCCAGCAGCTTGTCGGCCTCAAGCGGGAGGGTTGAGCAGTTCTTC	CASSLSASSGRVEQFF